The 15 T cell receptor beta chains in this list originate from one sample, sequenced in a study of blood T cell repertoires in COVID-19. TCRdb keeps only in-frame clones here, not all; method: immunoSEQ multiplex PCR. The data show roughly 140,000 clones, with over 75% seen just once and over 12% held by the top ten. Sample: peripheral blood. Receptor source: a woman aged 40-49 years with acute or convalescent COVID-19.

J is TRBJ1-1 and V is TRBV11-2; 8 bases align to TRBD1. The germline V gene has CDR1 SGHAT and CDR2 FQNNGV. There are 15 residues in the CDR3. V gave up 4 bases and J gave up 0 bases; unmatched junction bases: 4. As DNA, the CDR3 is TGTGCCAGCAGCTCTACAGGGGGACTGAACACTGAAGCTTTCTTT. Translation: CASSSTGGLNTEAFF.

The chain joins TRBV27 to TRBJ1-4; weak D call: TRBD1 (6 bases). The germline CDR1 and CDR2 sequences are MNHEY and SMNVEV (reference sequence). Between the trimmed V and J ends, which lost 3 bases and 4 bases, there was a span of 12 bases. The CDR3 has 15 residues. The CDR3 DNA reads TGTGCCAGCAGTTTTGGGGGCACAGTTAATGAAAAACTGTTTTTT. Residues: CASSFGGTVNEKLFF.

The V and J genes are TRBV18 and TRBJ1-2; the D is unclear. V was trimmed by 2 bases and J by 2 bases, leaving 6 bases between them. This CDR3 is built from 13 residues. Germline V lookup: CDR1 KGHSH, CDR2 LQKENI. The CDR3, as DNA: TGTGCCAGCTCACCAGCGAGGAACTATGGCTACACCTTC. It encodes CASSPARNYGYTF.

The chain couples TRBV7-2 to TRBJ1-1; D uncertain. Germline V gene data show CDR1 as SGHTA and CDR2 as FQGNSA. V lost 5 bases and J 3 bases, leaving 13 bases between the germline ends. This CDR3 spans 14 amino acids. The CDR3 region is CASSVQFTHTEAFF. CDR3 nucleotide sequence: TGTGCCAGCAGCGTACAGTTTACCCACACTGAAGCTTTCTTT.

The chain combines TRBV3-1 (or the pseudogene TRBV3-2) with TRBJ2-3, with a weak D call TRBD2 (6 bases). The CDR3 has 15 amino acids. V lost 4 bases and J 7 bases, leaving 18 bases between the germline ends. Germline CDR1 reads LGHDT; CDR2 reads YNNKEL (reference sequence). The CDR3 DNA reads TGTGCCAGCAGCCCGGAGGGGCCCCGCCACAATACGCAGTATTTT. As protein: CASSPEGPRHNTQYF.

V is TRBV21-1 and J is TRBJ1-5; the DNA was not compared with TRBD1, the D call given in the table. TRBV21-1 is assigned pseudogene status. The CDR3 contains 17 residues. The CDR3 region is CASSSLGGRTGNQPQHF. The CDR3 bases are TGTGCCAGCAGCTCACTCGGCGGGCGGACAGGGAATCAGCCCCAGCATTTT.

V gene TRBV18 combines with J gene TRBJ1-2, with 8 nucleotides matching TRBD1. This CDR3 is 18 amino acids long. Germline V gene sequence: CDR1 KGHSH, CDR2 LQKENI. V gave up 3 bases and J gave up 1 base; unmatched junction bases: 13. CDR3 DNA: TGTGCCAGCTCACCCCCGCCGGGGTCAGGGGGCGATAACTATGGCTACACCTTC. Protein sequence: CASSPPPGSGGDNYGYTF.

The chain employs TRBV7-3 and TRBJ1-6; D possibly corresponds to TRBD1 (5 bases). Trimming pared 2 bases from V and 4 bases from J, leaving 9 bases between. Germline CDR1 SGHTA, CDR2 FQGTGA. The CDR3 has 15 residues. CDR3 DNA sequence: TGTGCCAGCAGCTTACGGGGGGGTTATAATTCACCCCTCCACTTT. It is translated as CASSLRGGYNSPLHF.

V gene TRBV6-5 combines with J gene TRBJ1-6; D not resolved. Germline values: CDR1 MNHEY, CDR2 SVGAGI. V was pared by 0 bases and J by 10 bases, with 13 bases between. There are 15 residues in the CDR3. The CDR3, as DNA: TGTGCCAGCAGTTACTCAATTACATATCAGTCACCCCTCCACTTT. Protein sequence: CASSYSITYQSPLHF.

The chain links TRBV19 to TRBJ2-1, with 9 bases lining up with TRBD2. V shed 7 bases and J 4 bases; nucleotides not matched to a gene: 5. CDR3 length: 14 residues. Germline CDR1 and CDR2: LNHDA and SQIVND (reference sequence). CDR3 bases: TGTGCCAGTAAAAAGACTAGCGGATACAATGAGCAGTTCTTC. Translating it yields CASKKTSGYNEQFF.

The V and J genes are TRBV7-6 and TRBJ1-1, with D uncertain. Trimming took 3 bases from V and 11 from J, leaving 16 bases between them. Germline V CDR1 and CDR2: SGHVS, FNYEAQ. This CDR3 has 13 residues. DNA for the CDR3: TGTGCCAGCAGCTTGGAACAGCAGAGTAGGGCTTTCTTT. The encoded protein is CASSLEQQSRAFF.

This chain uses TRBV29-1 with TRBJ1-4, with 9 bases matching TRBD1. V trimming: 0 bases; J trimming: 8 bases; junction bases outside the gene matches: 7. This CDR3 comprises 15 residues. Looked up from germline, CDR1 is SQVTM and CDR2 is ANQGSEA. The CDR3 spells CSVEDPQGADEKLFF. The CDR3 nucleotides read TGCAGCGTTGAAGATCCACAGGGGGCAGACGAAAAACTGTTTTTT.

The chain links TRBV18 to TRBJ2-1; 11 nucleotides match TRBD2. Germline values: CDR1 KGHSH, CDR2 LQKENI. There are 15 residues in the CDR3. The trim removed 2 bases at V and 7 bases at J, leaving 4 bases unmatched. The CDR3 DNA reads as TGTGCCAGCTCACCAGAAAGACTAGCGGGGAATGAGCAGTTCTTC. Protein sequence: CASSPERLAGNEQFF.

The chain carries TRBV9 and TRBJ1-3; D is unclear. The CDR3 spans 13 residues. V lost 3 bases and J lost 8, with 12 bases in between. Germline CDR1 and CDR2: SGDLS and YYNGEE. The DNA for the CDR3 is TGTGCCAGCAGCGCTTATTTGAGCGACACCATATATTTT. This encodes CASSAYLSDTIYF.

A remark on this clone: This sample includes further DNA sequences coding for the same CDR3. V usage is TRBV5-1 and J usage is TRBJ2-5, with 9 bases matching TRBD1. The V gene's germline CDR1 is SGHRS and CDR2 YFSETQ. V lost 0 bases, J lost 5 bases, and 5 bases stayed unmatched. This CDR3 has 15 residues. The CDR3 spells CASSLGTGVRETQYF. For the CDR3, the DNA is TGCGCCAGCAGCTTGGGGACAGGGGTCCGCGAGACCCAGTACTTC.